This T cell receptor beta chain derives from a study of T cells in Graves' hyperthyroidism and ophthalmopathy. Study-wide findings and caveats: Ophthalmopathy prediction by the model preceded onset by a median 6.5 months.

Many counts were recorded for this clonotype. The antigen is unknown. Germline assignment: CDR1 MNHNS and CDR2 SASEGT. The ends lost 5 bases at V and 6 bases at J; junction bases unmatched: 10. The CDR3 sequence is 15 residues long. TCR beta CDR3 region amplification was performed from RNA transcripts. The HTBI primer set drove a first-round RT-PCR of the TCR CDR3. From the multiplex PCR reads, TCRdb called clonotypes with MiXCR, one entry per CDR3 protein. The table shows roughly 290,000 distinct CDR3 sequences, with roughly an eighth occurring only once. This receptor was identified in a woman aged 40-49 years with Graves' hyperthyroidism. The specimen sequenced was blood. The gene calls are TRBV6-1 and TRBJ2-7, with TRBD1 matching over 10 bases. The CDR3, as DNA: TGTGCCAGCAGTTCCGGGACAGGGGCGGTCGGCGAGCAGTACTTC. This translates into CASSSGTGAVGEQYF.